Below, 26 T cell receptor beta chains from the same sample are listed, as sequenced in a study of cytomegalovirus exposure and HLA in healthy donors. The PCR made use of 60 Vbeta and 13 Jbeta primers. The data were produced by immunoSEQ multiplex PCR, yet TCRdb's version contains in-frame clones alone and is incomplete. This sample's table reports 200,000 to 250,000 clones. Source material: PBMCs. The origin of the receptors is a girl between 2 and 10 years old in good health and CMV-seropositive.

The chain joins TRBV28 to TRBJ2-6, with 7 nucleotides matching TRBD1. V trimming: 4 bases; J trimming: 4 bases; junction bases outside the gene matches: 7. The CDR3 runs 16 residues. Germline values: CDR1 MDHEN, CDR2 SYDVKM. CDR3 DNA: TGTGCCAGCAGTTATCCGACAGGGCCCGGGGCCAACGTCCTGACTTTC. Residues: CASSYPTGPGANVLTF.

The V and J genes are TRBV28 and TRBJ2-6, with 8 bases lining up with TRBD1. The ends lost 3 bases at V and 4 bases at J; junction bases unmatched: 11. The CDR3 runs to 18 residues. Germline V gives CDR1 MDHEN, CDR2 SYDVKM. CDR3 coding DNA: TGTGCCAGCAGTTTTCCAGGGGGCGTCCCACCCGGGGCCAACGTCCTGACTTTC. Translating gives CASSFPGGVPPGANVLTF.

J is TRBJ2-7 and V is TRBV28; 7 nucleotides agree with TRBD1. The CDR3 contains 15 residues. CDR1 MDHEN and CDR2 SYDVKM come from the germline V gene. After removal of 6 bases from V and 3 bases from J, the junction contained 11 bases not matched to a gene. CDR3: CASSLGTVGGYEQYF. In DNA form, the CDR3 reads TGTGCCAGCAGCCTTGGGACAGTCGGAGGCTACGAGCAGTACTTC.

This rearrangement joins TRBV18 to TRBJ1-2; TRBD1 aligns across 7 bases. V gave up 2 bases and J gave up 1 base; unmatched junction bases: 1. Per germline, CDR1 KGHSH and CDR2 LQKENI. This CDR3 spans 14 amino acids. CDR3 loop: CASSPGTDNYGYTF. The CDR3 region has the DNA TGTGCCAGCTCACCAGGGACAGATAACTATGGCTACACCTTC.

The V gene is TRBV15, the J gene TRBJ2-4, with TRBD1 matching over 7 bases. The V gene's germline CDR1 is LNHNV and CDR2 YYDKDF (reference sequence). The CDR3 is 16 residues long. The V gene end was trimmed by 8 bases and the J gene end by 0 bases; junction bases not matched to a gene: 10. CDR3 amino acids: CATRAGTVLAKNIQYF. In nucleotides, the CDR3 is TGTGCCACCCGAGCCGGGACAGTTCTAGCCAAAAACATTCAGTACTTC.

V and J are TRBV10-1 and TRBJ1-1; the D is unclear. Trimming shortened V by 1 base and J by 5 bases, and 14 bases separated the two germline ends. Per germline, CDR1 WNHNN and CDR2 SYGVQD (reference sequence). This CDR3 has 15 residues. The chain's CDR3 is CASSELADPGTEAFF. The DNA of the CDR3 is TGCGCCAGCAGTGAGTTGGCGGATCCCGGGACTGAAGCTTTCTTT.

The chain is built from TRBV6-1 and TRBJ1-2, with D unresolved. The germline CDR1 and CDR2 sequences are MNHNS and SASEGT. The V end lost 3 bases, the J end lost 5 bases, and 16 bases lay between the germline ends. CDR3 length equals 15 residues. CDR3 coding DNA: TGTGCCAGCAGTGATTTTGTCGGGGTCCAATATGGCTACACCTTC. Amino acid sequence: CASSDFVGVQYGYTF.

The chain has TRBV7-8 and TRBJ1-1, with D possibly being TRBD1 (5 bases). Germline V gene sequence: CDR1 SGHVS, CDR2 FQNEAQ. V was clipped by 5 bases and J by 4 bases, with 11 bases between them. This CDR3 spans 13 amino acids. The CDR3 DNA is TGTGCCAGCAGCGGACAAGAGGCCACTGAAGCTTTCTTT. It codes for CASSGQEATEAFF.

This chain connects TRBV10-1 to TRBJ2-7; D may be TRBD1 (5 bases). The CDR3 is made up of 14 amino acids. CDR1 and CDR2 from the germline V gene are WNHNN and SYGVQD (reference sequence). The ends were cut back, 6 bases at V and 1 base at J, with 13 bases in the middle. CDR3 bases: TGCGCCAGCAGCCGAGCTGACAGTTCCTACGAGCAGTACTTC. This encodes CASSRADSSYEQYF.

V and J are TRBV28 and TRBJ1-5, with D possibly being TRBD1 (6 bases). V was clipped by 6 bases and J by 6 bases, with 15 bases between them. The CDR3 is 14 amino acids. The germline CDR1 and CDR2 sequences are MDHEN and SYDVKM. The chain's CDR3 is CASSFRGRSQPQHF. The CDR3 DNA reads as TGTGCCAGCAGCTTCAGGGGACGGAGTCAGCCCCAGCATTTT.

Here the CDR3 reads CASSLRGGDYGYTF. CDR3 bases: TGTGCCAGCAGTTTACGGGGGGGGGACTATGGCTACACCTTC. The chain combines TRBV27 with TRBJ1-2, with a tentative D call TRBD1 (5 bases). Germline loops: CDR1 MNHEY, CDR2 SMNVEV (reference sequence). V gave up 2 bases and J gave up 3 bases, with 10 bases separating them. This CDR3 comprises 14 residues.

The chain links TRBV27 to TRBJ1-5, with D unresolved. Trimming took 3 bases from V and 4 from J, leaving 4 bases between them. Germline V gene data show CDR1 as MNHEY and CDR2 as SMNVEV (reference sequence). The CDR3 spans 12 residues. The CDR3 DNA follows: TGTGCCAGCAGTTTTTCTAATCAGCCCCAGCATTTT. Translation: CASSFSNQPQHF.

The chain couples TRBV6-5 to TRBJ1-5, with TRBD1 matching 9 bases. V dropped 6 bases and J dropped 6; count of bases not matched to a gene: 6. This CDR3 is built from 14 residues. Germline V gene sequence: CDR1 MNHEY, CDR2 SVGAGI. CDR3 in amino acids: CASRGTGWAQPQHF. For the CDR3, the DNA is TGTGCCAGCAGGGGGACAGGGTGGGCTCAGCCCCAGCATTTT.

The chain combines TRBV7-9 with TRBJ1-3, with a possible D match to TRBD1 (6 bases). The germline V gene has CDR1 SEHNR and CDR2 FQNEAQ (reference sequence). The CDR3 runs 17 residues. Trimming stripped 4 bases from V and 0 bases from J, with 16 bases between. This CDR3 is CASSSKGGGSSGNTIYF. The CDR3 DNA follows: TGTGCCAGCAGCTCTAAAGGGGGGGGAAGCTCTGGAAACACCATATATTTT.

V and J are TRBV28 and TRBJ1-2, with D possibly TRBD1 on 6 matching bases. Germline V lookup: CDR1 MDHEN, CDR2 SYDVKM. This CDR3 contains 13 residues. Trimming took off 5 bases at V and 10 bases at J, with 17 bases between the two ends. CDR3 region: CASSVGGGTDYTF. The CDR3 DNA is TGTGCCAGCAGTGTCGGCGGGGGCACGGACTACACCTTC.

The chain employs TRBV9 and TRBJ2-3; 9 bases align to TRBD2. The germline gives CDR1 SGDLS, CDR2 YYNGEE. Trimming took 6 bases from V and 1 from J; bases not matched to a gene: 15. This CDR3 spans 18 amino acids. In DNA, the CDR3 is TGTGCCAGCACCCTAGGTCAGCGGGAGGTCGGTGGCACAGATACGCAGTATTTT. Translating it yields CASTLGQREVGGTDTQYF.

The CDR3 nucleotides read TGTGCCACCAGCAGAGATCAGGGTGACTATGGCTACACCTTC. It yields the protein CATSRDQGDYGYTF. The chain is built from TRBV15 and TRBJ1-2; tentative D call: TRBD1 (5 bases). The CDR3 contains 14 residues. The V and J ends lost 0 bases and 3 bases respectively, with 8 bases between them. The V gene's germline CDR1 is LNHNV and CDR2 YYDKDF (reference sequence).

CDR3 residues: CASSLTSGTTDEQFF. The CDR3 nucleotides read TGTGCCAGCTCCCTGACTAGCGGGACGACCGATGAGCAGTTCTTC. The chain couples TRBV2 to TRBJ2-1, with 11 nucleotides matching TRBD2. The germline CDR1 and CDR2 sequences are SNHLY and FYNNEI. The length of the CDR3 is 15 residues. J was trimmed by 8 bases and V by 8 bases; bases with no gene match: 11.

The chain employs TRBV9 and TRBJ1-4; D remains unclear. The germline CDR1 and CDR2 sequences are SGDLS and YYNGEE. The CDR3 is 16 residues long. The ends were cut back, 0 bases at V and 0 bases at J, with 9 bases in the middle. The CDR3 reads CASSVDISATNEKLFF. The DNA of the CDR3 is TGTGCCAGCAGCGTAGATATCAGTGCAACTAATGAAAAACTGTTTTTT.

This chain links TRBV11-2 with TRBJ1-2, with no clear D. This CDR3 is built from 12 residues. Per germline, CDR1 SGHAT and CDR2 FQNNGV. Deletions cut 4 bases from V and 6 bases from J, with 9 bases between. CDR3 sequence (DNA): TGTGCCAGCAGCTCTGAACAGAATGGCTACACCTTC. Translated: CASSSEQNGYTF.

The chain recombines TRBV5-1 with TRBJ2-3, with TRBD2 identical over 12 bases. This CDR3 region has 16 residues. Trimming at V came to 0 bases and at J to 5 bases, leaving 4 bases not matched to a gene. Germline values: CDR1 SGHRS, CDR2 YFSETQ. CDR3 loop: CASSLEASGRGDTQYF. Written as DNA, the CDR3 is TGCGCCAGCAGCTTGGAGGCTAGCGGGAGGGGAGATACGCAGTATTTT.

V is TRBV18 and J is TRBJ1-4, with TRBD1 matching 7 bases. Germline V lookup: CDR1 KGHSH, CDR2 LQKENI. The ends lost 3 bases at V and 8 bases at J; junction bases unmatched: 6. The CDR3 is 14 amino acids. DNA for the CDR3: TGTGCCAGCTCACCTGACAGGGTAGGCGAAAAACTGTTTTTT. The encoded protein is CASSPDRVGEKLFF.

J is TRBJ2-1 and V is TRBV6-1; tentative D call: TRBD2 (5 bases). The V and J ends lost 9 bases and 5 bases respectively, with 14 bases between them. Germline CDR1 MNHNS, CDR2 SASEGT. The CDR3 sequence is 13 residues long. CDR3 in amino acids: CASREAANNEQFF. The CDR3 bases are TGTGCCAGTCGGGAAGCGGCCAACAATGAGCAGTTCTTC.

The rearrangement uses TRBV5-5 and TRBJ2-7; possible D gene TRBD2, 8 bases. CDR1 and CDR2 (germline): SGHKS, YYEKEE (reference sequence). The CDR3 has 16 amino acids. Trimming took off 2 bases at V and 2 bases at J, with 17 bases between the two ends. CDR3 sequence: CASSFIAGQNTYEQYF. The CDR3 DNA reads TGTGCCAGCAGCTTTATAGCGGGACAGAACACCTACGAGCAGTACTTC. The complete variable domain, with remaining parts taken from reference TRBV5-5 and TRBJ2-7, reads DAGVTQSPTHLIKTRGQQVTLRCSPISGHKSVSWYQQVLGQGPQFIFQYYEKEERGRGNFPDRFSARQFPNYSSELNVNALLLGDSALYLCASSFIAGQNTYEQYFGPGTRLTVT.

About this clone: Other DNA sequences within the sample encode an identical CDR3. The CDR3 here is CASSLGSGGTQYF. The CDR3 DNA is TGCGCCAGCAGCTTGGGATCAGGGGGAACGCAGTATTTT. The chain couples TRBV5-1 to TRBJ2-3, with 7 bases lining up with TRBD1. The germline CDR1 and CDR2 sequences are SGHRS and YFSETQ. With 0 bases clipped from V and 9 bases from J, the junction kept 4 bases outside the gene matches. The CDR3 has 13 amino acids.

The chain uses TRBV7-2 and TRBJ2-7; D is possibly TRBD1 (6 bases). Germline V gives CDR1 SGHTA, CDR2 FQGNSA. Trimming left V 5 bases short and J 3 bases short, with 17 bases between. The CDR3 runs 15 residues. CDR3 region: CASSRSGQTFYEQYF. CDR3 nucleotide sequence: TGTGCCAGCAGCCGCTCGGGACAAACTTTCTACGAGCAGTACTTC.